Many counts were recorded for the clone carrying this TCR beta chain. No cell sorting was done before RNA was extracted from the tissue. V was clipped by 0 bases and J by 6 bases, with 15 bases between them. The CDR3 is 15 residues long. Germline V CDR1 and CDR2: WSHSY, SAAADI. Three rounds of nested PCR, following a modified ARM-PCR protocol, produced the TCRbeta library. TCRdb independently ran MiXCR on the multiplex PCR reads; one entry per CDR3 protein. This table has around 74,000 distinct CDR3 sequences, nearly 70% appearing once. The sample is drawn from a study of tumor and adjacent non-tumor tissue in lung cancer.

This sequence joins TRBV10-2 and TRBJ2-7, with a tentative D call TRBD2 (5 bases). The TCR originated in a woman between 65 and 79 years old with non-small cell lung cancer. Sequenced sample: lung tumor tissue. The DNA for the CDR3 is TGCGCCAGCAGTGAGTCCGCCCACATAGCGCCCGAGCAGTACTTC. This encodes CASSESAHIAPEQYF.